This TCR beta chain appears in the sequencing data of a study of technical replicates of blood from a few donors. CDR1 is SGHRS and CDR2 is YFSETQ in the germline V gene. The CDR3 is 18 residues long. Trimming cost V 4 bases and J 4 bases, with 24 bases left between them. The table came from immunoSEQ multiplex PCR; TCRdb's copy has only in-frame clones and leaves some out. The sample lists around 93,000 clones; approximately 95% were seen once. This receptor was identified in a human donor in good health. The J gene is TRBJ2-1, the V gene TRBV5-1; tentative D call: TRBD1 (5 bases). The sample comprised T cells isolated from PBMCs. For the CDR3, the DNA is TGCGCCAGCAGCCCCATGAGGACACCGGAGATGGGTTACAATGAGCAGTTCTTC. This encodes CASSPMRTPEMGYNEQFF.